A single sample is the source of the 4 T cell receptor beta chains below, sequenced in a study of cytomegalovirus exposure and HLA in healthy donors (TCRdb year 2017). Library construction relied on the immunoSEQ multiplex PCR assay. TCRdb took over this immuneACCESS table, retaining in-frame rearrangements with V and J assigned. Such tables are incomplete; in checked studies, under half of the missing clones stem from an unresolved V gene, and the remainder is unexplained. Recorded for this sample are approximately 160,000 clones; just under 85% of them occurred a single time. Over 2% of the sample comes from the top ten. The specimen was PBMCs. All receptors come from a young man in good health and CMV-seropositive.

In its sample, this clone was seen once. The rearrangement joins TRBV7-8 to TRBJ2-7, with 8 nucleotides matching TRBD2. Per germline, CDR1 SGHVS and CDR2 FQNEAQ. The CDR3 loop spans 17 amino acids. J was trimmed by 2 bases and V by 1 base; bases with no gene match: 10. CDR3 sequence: CASSLVGAGGNPYEQYF. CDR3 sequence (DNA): TGTGCCAGCAGCTTAGTCGGTGCGGGGGGCAACCCCTACGAGCAGTACTTC.

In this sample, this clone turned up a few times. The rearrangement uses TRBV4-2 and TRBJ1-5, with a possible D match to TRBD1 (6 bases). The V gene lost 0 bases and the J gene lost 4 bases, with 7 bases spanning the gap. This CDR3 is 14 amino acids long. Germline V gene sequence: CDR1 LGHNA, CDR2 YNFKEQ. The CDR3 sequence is CASSQDRGNQPQHF. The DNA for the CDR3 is TGTGCCAGCAGCCAAGACAGGGGTAATCAGCCCCAGCATTTT.

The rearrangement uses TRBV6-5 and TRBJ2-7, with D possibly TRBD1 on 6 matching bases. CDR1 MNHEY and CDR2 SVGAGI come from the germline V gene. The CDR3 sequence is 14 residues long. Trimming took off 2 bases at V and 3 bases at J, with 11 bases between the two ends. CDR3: CASSYGRGLYEQYF. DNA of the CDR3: TGTGCCAGCAGTTACGGCAGGGGCCTCTACGAGCAGTACTTC.

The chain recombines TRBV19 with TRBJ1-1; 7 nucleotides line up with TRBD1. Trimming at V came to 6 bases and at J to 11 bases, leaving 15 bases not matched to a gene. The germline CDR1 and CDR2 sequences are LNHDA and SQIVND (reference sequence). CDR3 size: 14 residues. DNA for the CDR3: TGTGCCAGTAGCCTCGGGACAGCTCGAATGGAGGCTTTCTTT. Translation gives CASSLGTARMEAFF.